This is a list of T cell receptor beta chains from one sample in a study of PD-1 blockade in classical Hodgkin lymphoma. Assay: immunoSEQ multiplex PCR; the TCRdb copy retains only in-frame clones and omits some. Of 30,000 or so clones listed, approximately 90% are singletons. The source material was peripheral blood mononuclear cells (PBMCs). These receptors were taken from a human donor with classical Hodgkin lymphoma. Both conserved end residues are part of each CDR3. The order of the fields is V gene, clone size, J gene, D gene, CDR3 protein, CDR3 DNA. D genes are given only for firm matches. Clone size, where shown, is once, few, many, or a class for clones that have expanded.

TRBV27	-	TRBJ1-2	-	CASTSSGLNGYTF	TGTGCCAGCACCTCCTCGGGCCTCAATGGCTACACCTTC
TRBV4-2	-	TRBJ1-2	-	CASSPERAGLGYGYTF	TGTGCCAGCAGCCCCGAAAGGGCAGGTCTAGGCTATGGCTACACCTTC
TRBV27	-	TRBJ2-1	TRBD2	CASTTTSGEQFF	TGTGCCAGCACCACGACTAGCGGTGAGCAGTTCTTC
TRBV10-3	-	TRBJ2-3	TRBD2	CAISEGGGDTQYF	TGTGCCATCAGTGAGGGGGGAGGGGATACGCAGTATTTT
TRBV29-1	-	TRBJ2-2	TRBD1	CSVLKQGRTGELFF	TGCAGCGTCCTCAAACAGGGGCGGACCGGGGAGCTGTTTTTT
TRBV5-8	-	TRBJ2-3	-	CASSQGQRRYTDTQYF	TGTGCCAGCAGCCAGGGTCAGCGCCGATACACAGATACGCAGTATTTT
TRBV6-1	-	TRBJ2-7	-	CASYRVSYEQYF	TGTGCCAGCTACAGGGTATCCTACGAGCAGTACTTC
TRBV1	-	TRBJ2-4	-	CTSSQDLGLAGIQYF	TGCACCAGCAGCCAAGATTTGGGGTTAGCGGGCATTCAGTACTTC
TRBV19	-	TRBJ2-4	-	CASSIRRQGGGDIQYF	TGTGCCAGTAGTATAAGGAGGCAAGGGGGAGGCGACATTCAGTACTTC
TRBV19	-	TRBJ2-2	-	CASRLTGLNTGELFF	TGTGCCAGTAGGCTGACAGGTTTGAACACCGGGGAGCTGTTTTTT
TRBV30	-	TRBJ1-1	-	CAWTTLANTEAFF	TGTGCCTGGACGACCCTGGCGAACACTGAAGCTTTCTTT
TRBV28	-	TRBJ1-5	-	CASTLSGGNPQPQHF	TGTGCCAGCACCCTCTCCGGGGGCAACCCTCAGCCCCAGCATTTT
TRBV19	once	TRBJ2-5	TRBD2	CASSIGAGGRETQYF	TGTGCCAGTAGTATAGGAGCGGGAGGTCGGGAGACCCAGTACTTC
TRBV11-2	-	TRBJ1-5	-	CASSPGYSNQPQHF	TGTGCCAGCAGCCCCGGGTATAGCAATCAGCCCCAGCATTTT
TRBV5-1	-	TRBJ2-1	TRBD2	CASRQEALAGVFNEQFF	TGCGCCAGCAGGCAAGAAGCGCTAGCGGGAGTTTTTAATGAGCAGTTCTTC
TRBV29-1	-	TRBJ2-6	-	CSVESGANVLTF	TGCAGCGTTGAGTCCGGGGCCAACGTCCTGACTTTC
TRBV27	-	TRBJ2-7	TRBD1	CASRRTRDSSYEQYF	TGTGCCAGCAGACGGACCCGGGACAGCTCCTACGAGCAGTACTTC
TRBV28	-	TRBJ2-1	TRBD2	CASTGAGSSYNEQFF	TGTGCCAGCACGGGAGCGGGGAGCTCCTACAATGAGCAGTTCTTC
TRBV4-2	-	TRBJ2-5	TRBD2	CASSPGTSSRQETQYF	TGTGCCAGCAGCCCTGGGACTAGTAGTCGACAGGAGACCCAGTACTTC
TRBV19	-	TRBJ2-1	TRBD1	CASSIDYRGRSRFF	TGTGCCAGTAGTATAGATTACAGGGGGCGTAGTCGGTTCTTC
TRBV5-4	-	TRBJ2-1	-	CASSYGGGQRSYNEQFF	TGTGCCAGCAGTTATGGAGGGGGACAGAGATCCTACAATGAGCAGTTCTTC
TRBV28	-	TRBJ2-7	TRBD1	CASSPPTGVRYEQYF	TGTGCCAGCAGTCCACCGACAGGGGTAAGATACGAGCAGTACTTC
TRBV10-3	-	TRBJ2-2	-	CAISEYGTTTGELFF	TGTGCCATCAGTGAGTATGGGACCACCACCGGGGAGCTGTTTTTT
TRBV28	-	TRBJ1-4	-	CASCPRRSPNEKLFF	TGTGCCAGCTGCCCCCGTAGGTCTCCAAATGAAAAACTGTTTTTT
TRBV19	-	TRBJ2-2	TRBD1	CASSMFEDRPYTGELFF	TGTGCCAGTAGTATGTTCGAGGACAGGCCTTACACCGGGGAGCTGTTTTTT
TRBV10-3	-	TRBJ1-1	-	CAINRQENTEAFF	TGTGCCATCAACAGACAGGAGAACACTGAAGCTTTCTTT
TRBV5-1	-	TRBJ1-1	-	CASSLEGFTEAFF	TGCGCCAGCAGCCTGGAGGGCTTCACTGAAGCTTTCTTT
TRBV5-1	once	TRBJ2-1	-	CASSLGLTNSYNEQFF	TGCGCCAGCAGCTTGGGGCTAACGAACTCCTACAATGAGCAGTTCTTC
TRBV6-1	-	TRBJ2-6	-	CASSSTGANVLTF	TGTGCCAGCAGTAGTACTGGGGCCAACGTCCTGACTTTC
TRBV6-6	-	TRBJ2-7	-	CASSYSAGGASYEQYF	TGTGCCAGCAGTTACTCCGCCGGGGGCGCCTCCTACGAGCAGTACTTC
TRBV5-4	-	TRBJ1-2	-	CASSTGGASMPDYGYTF	TGTGCCAGCAGCACGGGAGGGGCGTCAATGCCAGACTATGGCTACACCTTC
TRBV5-1	-	TRBJ2-1	-	CASRGGAVSSYNEQFF	TGCGCCAGCAGGGGTGGAGCGGTGAGCTCCTACAATGAGCAGTTCTTC
TRBV4-3	-	TRBJ2-7	-	CASRPPLPGAYEQYF	TGCGCCAGCAGACCACCCCTCCCGGGGGCCTACGAGCAGTACTTC
TRBV19	-	TRBJ2-4	-	CASPTLAKNIQYF	TGTGCCAGTCCAACCCTAGCCAAAAACATTCAGTACTTC
TRBV6-1	-	TRBJ1-3	-	CASSEAGERNTIYF	TGTGCCAGCAGTGAAGCGGGGGAGAGAAACACCATATATTTT